There are a few counts of the clone carrying this T cell receptor (beta chain). Antigen unknown. CDR1 LGHDT and CDR2 YNNKEL come from the germline V gene (reference sequence). The CDR3 loop spans 13 amino acids. The V gene lost 0 bases and the J gene lost 6 bases, with 6 bases spanning the gap. The sample belongs to a study of identical twins' blood T cells. Points from the study as a whole: Even for out-of-frame TCRbeta, twins reportedly shared V gene usage much more than unrelated donors. Top TCRbeta clonotypes were shared more with twin than unrelated donors.

TCR cDNA libraries came from RNA via a modified published protocol. TCRdb reprocessed the 5' RACE reads with MiXCR, giving one entry per CDR3 protein. The data show fewer than 450,000 distinct CDR3 sequences, 25% to 35% seen once. This clonotype was sampled from a woman aged 18 to 55 in good health. The chain employs TRBV3-1 and TRBJ1-5; D not resolved. Sample: PBMCs. Here the CDR3 reads CASSQDTGQPQHF. The CDR3 coding sequence is TGTGCCAGCAGCCAAGATACGGGTCAGCCCCAGCATTTT.